The TCR beta chain described here comes from a study of blood T cell repertoires in COVID-19. Study at large: T cells, B-cell-depleted T cells, or PBMCs supplied cDNA or gDNA.

The V segment lost 0 bases and the J segment 8 bases; nucleotides outside the gene matches: 4. The CDR3 is made up of 16 amino acids. CDR1 and CDR2 (germline): SGHDT, YYEEEE. In the original analysis: Reference gene primer amplification gave estimated nucleated cell counts. Clones were sequenced by immunoSEQ multiplex PCR, and TCRdb holds only the in-frame ones, with some missing. D and trimming come from the DNA, and the V and J calls and clone size come from that table. Found here are some 240,000 clones, 75% to 90% of them singletons; the top ten hold less than 4%. In its sample, this clone was seen once. In terms of age and location, participants ranged from about 18 to 95 years and lived in around 22 US areas.

Material: PBMCs or T cells enriched from blood (not recorded which). The sequence was obtained from a woman aged 40 to 50 with acute COVID-19. The J gene is TRBJ2-1, the V gene TRBV5-6, with TRBD2 matching 14 bases. This CDR3 reads CASSLVGLAGGDEQFF. CDR3 nucleotides: TGTGCCAGCAGCTTGGTTGGACTAGCGGGAGGAGATGAGCAGTTCTTC. The whole variable domain, filled in from reference TRBV5-6 and TRBJ2-1, reads DAGVTQSPTHLIKTRGQQVTLRCSPKSGHDTVSWYQQALGQGPQFIFQYYEEEERQRGNFPDRFSGHQFPNYSSELNVNALLLGDSALYLCASSLVGLAGGDEQFFGPGTRLTVL.